Following are 24 T cell receptor beta chains from one sample sequenced in a study of Ad26.COV2.S vaccination and SARS-CoV-2 variants. Treatment here: 15 to 20 received Ad26.COV2.S at low or high dose, single or two shots; several received placebo; per-sample allocation not given. It was on day 63 after the first vaccine or placebo injection that samples were taken. Measured with immunoSEQ multiplex PCR; TCRdb has only the in-frame clones, and not every one. The table shows about 370,000 clones, with approximately 91% occurring only once. The specimen was peripheral blood, collected in a trial of Ad26.COV2.S vaccine versus placebo. All receptors derive from a person aged 18-60 years who received the Ad26.COV2.S COVID-19 vaccine or a placebo.

The chain has TRBV6-5 and TRBJ1-4; no clear D. This CDR3 contains 14 residues. V was shortened by 0 bases and J by 5 bases, with 7 bases between the two germline ends. CDR1 is MNHEY and CDR2 is SVGAGI in the germline V gene. The CDR3 loop is CASSYSGPNEKLFF. CDR3 DNA: TGTGCCAGCAGTTACTCCGGACCAAATGAAAAACTGTTTTTT.

The rearrangement links TRBV24-1 to TRBJ1-5, with D possibly being TRBD1 (6 bases). This CDR3 is 17 amino acids long. Trimming took off 3 bases at V and 0 bases at J, with 14 bases between the two ends. Germline V gives CDR1 KGHDR, CDR2 SFDVKD. This CDR3 reads CATSDAKTGISNQPQHF. The CDR3 DNA reads as TGTGCCACCAGTGATGCAAAAACAGGGATTAGCAATCAGCCCCAGCATTTT.

This sequence joins TRBV7-8 and TRBJ2-7; D might be TRBD2 (6 bases). The CDR3 totals 14 residues. The germline V and J ends were trimmed by 5 bases and 5 bases, with 16 bases remaining between them. Germline values: CDR1 SGHVS, CDR2 FQNEAQ. The CDR3 loop reads CASSRGASEHEQYF. The CDR3 region has the DNA TGTGCCAGCAGCCGAGGGGCTAGCGAGCACGAGCAGTACTTC.

V is TRBV6-4 and J is TRBJ1-6, with D uncertain. This CDR3 has 14 amino acids. Germline loops: CDR1 MRHNA, CDR2 SNTAGT. Trimming took off 4 bases at V and 5 bases at J, with 9 bases between the two ends. The DNA for the CDR3 is TGTGCCAGCAGTGCGACCGGTGATAATTCACCCCTCCACTTT. It encodes CASSATGDNSPLHF.

The J gene is TRBJ2-3, the V gene TRBV3-1 (or the pseudogene TRBV3-2), with unresolved D. Trimming stripped 0 bases from V and 4 bases from J, with 5 bases between. In germline, CDR1 is LGHDT, CDR2 YNNKEL (reference sequence). The CDR3 loop spans 13 amino acids. CDR3 nucleotide sequence: TGTGCCAGCAGCCAAGAGTTGGCAGATACGCAGTATTTT. Encoded protein: CASSQELADTQYF.

The rearrangement uses TRBV24-1 and TRBJ1-5; the D gene is possibly TRBD1 (5 bases). There are 14 residues in the CDR3. Trimming took 2 bases from V and 4 from J, leaving 8 bases between them. CDR1 KGHDR and CDR2 SFDVKD come from the germline V gene. The CDR3 DNA reads TGTGCCACCAGTGATTCCGGGGGAAATCAGCCCCAGCATTTT. Residues: CATSDSGGNQPQHF.

J is TRBJ1-3 and V is TRBV7-6, with D maybe TRBD1 (5 bases). Per the germline V gene, CDR1 is SGHVS and CDR2 is FNYEAQ. Trimming took off 5 bases at V and 2 bases at J, with 10 bases between the two ends. The CDR3 is 14 residues long. CDR3 nucleotide sequence: TGTGCCAGCAGCCCCGGGGGGGCTGGAAACACCATATATTTT. Its translation is CASSPGGAGNTIYF.

The chain couples TRBV3-1 (or the pseudogene TRBV3-2) to TRBJ2-3; D unresolved. The CDR3 runs 13 residues. Germline loops: CDR1 LGHDT, CDR2 YNNKEL (reference sequence). V lost 3 bases and J 0 bases, leaving 4 bases between the germline ends. CDR3 DNA sequence: TGTGCCAGCAGCCACCGGAGCACAGATACGCAGTATTTT. It translates to CASSHRSTDTQYF.

Concerning this clone: The junction shows a germline mismatch at one end, possibly a read error. The chain recombines TRBV7-7 with TRBJ2-2; D is possibly TRBD1 (5 bases). From germline, CDR1 is SSHAT and CDR2 FNYEAQ (reference sequence). The length of the CDR3 is 12 residues. CDR3 coding DNA: TGTGCTAGCAGCCGAACAGGCGGGGAGCTGTTTTTT. Translating gives CASSRTGGELFF.

The chain uses TRBV21-1 and TRBJ2-6; the table calls TRBD1, which could not be checked here. TRBV21-1 is deemed a pseudogene. This CDR3 spans 20 amino acids. CDR3 in amino acids: CASSKPGTGPAGSGANVLTF. The CDR3 coding sequence is TGTGCCAGCAGCAAGCCCGGGACAGGTCCTGCCGGCTCTGGGGCCAACGTCCTGACTTTC.

J is TRBJ2-7 and V is TRBV15; no clear D. The CDR3 is made up of 15 amino acids. Germline V gene data show CDR1 as LNHNV and CDR2 as YYDKDF (reference sequence). V lost 1 base and J 0 bases, leaving 10 bases between the germline ends. DNA for the CDR3: TGTGCCACCAGCAGAGGGAACGGATACTCCTACGAGCAGTACTTC. It encodes CATSRGNGYSYEQYF. Together with reference TRBV15 and TRBJ2-7, the CDR3 gives the full variable domain: DAMVIQNPRYQVTQFGKPVTLSCSQTLNHNVMYWYQQKSSQAPKLLFHYYDKDFNNEADTPDNFQSRRPNTSFCFLDIRSPGLGDTAMYLCATSRGNGYSYEQYFGPGTRLTVT.

CDR3 nucleotide sequence: TGCAGTGCTAGTCGCCCGGGAGGGCCATCGAACATTCAGTACTTC. Amino acids: CSASRPGGPSNIQYF. The chain carries TRBV20-1 and TRBJ2-4; TRBD2 matches 8 bases. After removal of 3 bases from V and 7 bases from J, the junction contained 11 bases not matched to a gene. The CDR3 loop spans 15 amino acids. Germline V gene sequence: CDR1 DFQATT, CDR2 SNEGSKA (reference sequence).

The chain carries TRBV19 and TRBJ2-3, with TRBD1 matching 8 bases. Trimming removed 3 bases from V and 3 bases from J; junction bases left unmatched: 11. Germline CDR1 and CDR2: LNHDA and SQIVND (reference sequence). The CDR3 length is 17 residues. The CDR3 is CASSMWRTGLLTDTQYF. The DNA for the CDR3 is TGTGCCAGTAGTATGTGGAGGACAGGGTTGTTGACAGATACGCAGTATTTT.

CDR3 nucleotides: TGTGCCAGCAGGGAGCAGACAGGAGAATACGAGCAGTACTTC. Amino acids: CASREQTGEYEQYF. The rearrangement joins TRBV6-5 to TRBJ2-7; TRBD1 is a possible D gene (6 bases). Looked up from germline, CDR1 is MNHEY and CDR2 is SVGAGI. With 6 bases removed from V and 4 bases from J, the gap between germline ends came to 16 bases. This CDR3 region has 14 residues.

The chain recombines TRBV3-1 (or the pseudogene TRBV3-2) with TRBJ1-1; possible D gene TRBD1, 6 bases. Trimming removed 7 bases from V and 5 bases from J, with 14 bases in between. The CDR3 length is 13 residues. Germline-derived CDR1 and CDR2 are LGHDT and YNNKEL (reference sequence). The chain's CDR3 is CASTLEGGTEAFF. CDR3 sequence (DNA): TGTGCCAGCACTCTAGAGGGGGGGACTGAAGCTTTCTTT.

V gene TRBV5-4 combines with J gene TRBJ2-3, with TRBD1 identical over 8 bases. V lost 2 bases to trimming and J lost 1 base; unmatched junction nucleotides: 0. The CDR3 length is 14 residues. Looked up from germline, CDR1 is SGHNT and CDR2 is YYREEE (reference sequence). The CDR3 loop is CASSLQGGTDTQYF. DNA for the CDR3: TGTGCCAGCAGCTTACAGGGGGGCACAGATACGCAGTATTTT.

The gene calls are TRBV4-2 and TRBJ2-7; D may be TRBD1 (6 bases). Between the trimmed V and J ends, which lost 0 bases and 4 bases, there was a span of 13 bases. The length of the CDR3 is 15 residues. The germline CDR1 and CDR2 sequences are LGHNA and YNFKEQ. The CDR3 sequence is CASSQDPGQKYEQYF. CDR3 bases: TGTGCCAGCAGCCAAGATCCCGGACAGAAGTACGAGCAGTACTTC.

This clone was recorded once. The rearrangement joins TRBV29-1 to TRBJ1-1, with 8 bases identical to TRBD1. CDR1 is SQVTM and CDR2 is ANQGSEA in the germline V gene. CDR3 size: 12 residues. Trimming at V came to 4 bases and at J to 6 bases, leaving 4 bases not matched to a gene. CDR3 DNA: TGCAGCGTTGGACAGGGGATCGCTGAAGCTTTCTTT. Protein: CSVGQGIAEAFF.

The chain carries TRBV2 and TRBJ1-1; no clear D gene. The CDR3 contains 12 residues. Trimming stripped 6 bases from V and 6 bases from J, with 11 bases between. Germline lookup yields CDR1 SNHLY and CDR2 FYNNEI. The CDR3 loop reads CASSTNGPEAFF. The CDR3 DNA reads TGTGCCAGCAGCACAAACGGCCCTGAAGCTTTCTTT.

The rearrangement uses TRBV7-8 and TRBJ2-4; D not certain. From germline, CDR1 is SGHVS and CDR2 FQNEAQ. The CDR3 is 13 residues long. V shed 1 base and J shed 6 bases, with 7 bases lying between them. The CDR3 spells CASSLGLGNIQYF. The CDR3 DNA is TGTGCCAGCAGCTTAGGGCTGGGAAACATTCAGTACTTC.

The chain couples TRBV30 to TRBJ1-5; D might be TRBD1 (5 bases). Germline lookup yields CDR1 GTSNPN and CDR2 SVGIG (reference sequence). With 0 bases removed from V and 6 bases from J, the gap between germline ends came to 12 bases. CDR3 size: 14 residues. The CDR3 DNA reads TGTGCCTGGAGTGTAGGAGGGGCGGCTCAGCCCCAGCATTTT. This encodes CAWSVGGAAQPQHF.

V is TRBV19 and J is TRBJ2-3; D remains unclear. This CDR3 is 16 amino acids long. The germline V gene encodes CDR1 LNHDA and CDR2 SQIVND (reference sequence). V was clipped by 0 bases and J by 0 bases, with 10 bases between them. The CDR3 bases are TGTGCCAGTAGTATAGATCCACGGACCAGCACAGATACGCAGTATTTT. Translated: CASSIDPRTSTDTQYF. Full variable domain (missing parts from reference TRBV19 and TRBJ2-3): DGGITQSPKYLFRKEGQNVTLSCEQNLNHDAMYWYRQDPGQGLRLIYYSQIVNDFQKGDIAEGYSVSREKKESFPLTVTSAQKNPTAFYLCASSIDPRTSTDTQYFGPGTRLTVL.

V and J are TRBV7-6 and TRBJ2-7; TRBD1 matches at 12 bases. CDR1 and CDR2 from the germline V gene are SGHVS and FNYEAQ. The trim removed 5 bases at V and 5 bases at J, leaving 19 bases unmatched. This CDR3 spans 19 amino acids. Here the CDR3 DNA reads TGTGCCAGCAGCCCTTGGGGGGGGGCTCCGGGACAGGGGGCCCACGAGCAGTACTTC. It codes for CASSPWGGAPGQGAHEQYF.

The chain has TRBV6-6 and TRBJ1-2, with D possibly being TRBD1 (5 bases). The CDR3 runs to 14 residues. Deletions cut 2 bases from V and 8 bases from J, with 15 bases between. CDR1 is MNHNY and CDR2 is SVGAGI in the germline V gene (reference sequence). The CDR3 coding sequence is TGTGCCAGCAGTTACCGAGGTGGGGCAGAAGGCTACACCTTC. This gives the protein CASSYRGGAEGYTF.